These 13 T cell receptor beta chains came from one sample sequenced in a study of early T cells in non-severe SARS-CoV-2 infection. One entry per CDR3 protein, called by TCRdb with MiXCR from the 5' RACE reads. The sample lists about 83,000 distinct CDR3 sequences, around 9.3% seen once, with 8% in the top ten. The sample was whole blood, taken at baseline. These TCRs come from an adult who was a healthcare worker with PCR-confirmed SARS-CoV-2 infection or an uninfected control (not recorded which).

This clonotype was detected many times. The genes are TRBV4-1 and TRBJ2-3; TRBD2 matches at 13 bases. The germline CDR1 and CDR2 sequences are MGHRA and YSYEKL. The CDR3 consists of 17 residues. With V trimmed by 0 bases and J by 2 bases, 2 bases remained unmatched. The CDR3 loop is CASSQDGTSGTTDTQYF. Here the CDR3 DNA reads TGCGCCAGCAGCCAAGATGGGACTAGCGGGACCACAGATACGCAGTATTTT.

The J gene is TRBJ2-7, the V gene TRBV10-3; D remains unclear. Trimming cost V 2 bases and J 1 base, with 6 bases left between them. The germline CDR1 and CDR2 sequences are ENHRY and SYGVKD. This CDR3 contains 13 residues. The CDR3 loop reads CAISEGISYEQYF. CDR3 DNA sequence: TGTGCCATCAGTGAGGGGATTTCCTACGAGCAGTACTTC.

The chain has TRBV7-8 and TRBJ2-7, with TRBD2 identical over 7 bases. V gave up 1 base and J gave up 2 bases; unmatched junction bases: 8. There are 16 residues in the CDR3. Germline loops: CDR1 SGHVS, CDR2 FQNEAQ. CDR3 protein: CASSLDRRERAYEQYF. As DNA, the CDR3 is TGTGCCAGCAGCTTAGATCGGCGGGAGAGAGCCTACGAGCAGTACTTC.

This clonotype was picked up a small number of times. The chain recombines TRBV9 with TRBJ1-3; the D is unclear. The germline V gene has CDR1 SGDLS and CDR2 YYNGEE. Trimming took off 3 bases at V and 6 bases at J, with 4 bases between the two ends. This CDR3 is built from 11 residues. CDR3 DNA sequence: TGTGCCAGCAGCGAAGAAAACACCATATATTTT. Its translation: CASSEENTIYF. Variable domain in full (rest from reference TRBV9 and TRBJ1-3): DSGVTQTPKHLITATGQRVTLRCSPRSGDLSVYWYQQSLDQGLQFLIQYYNGEERAKGNILERFSAQQFPDLHSELNLSSLELGDSALYFCASSEENTIYFGEGSWLTVV.

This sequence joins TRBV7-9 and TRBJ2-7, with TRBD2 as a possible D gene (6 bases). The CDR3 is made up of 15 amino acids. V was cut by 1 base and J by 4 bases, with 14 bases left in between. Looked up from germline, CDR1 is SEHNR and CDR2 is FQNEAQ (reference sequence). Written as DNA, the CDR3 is TGTGCCAGCAGCTTAGAAGATGGGAGCGGGTACGAGCAGTACTTC. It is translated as CASSLEDGSGYEQYF.

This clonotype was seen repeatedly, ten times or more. The CDR3 loop is CASSVAPADEQFF. The CDR3 nucleotides are TGTGCCAGCAGCGTAGCCCCAGCCGATGAGCAGTTCTTC. This chain uses TRBV9 with TRBJ2-1; D is ambiguous. The germline V gene encodes CDR1 SGDLS and CDR2 YYNGEE. Deletions cut 0 bases from V and 8 bases from J, with 9 bases between. The CDR3 spans 13 residues.

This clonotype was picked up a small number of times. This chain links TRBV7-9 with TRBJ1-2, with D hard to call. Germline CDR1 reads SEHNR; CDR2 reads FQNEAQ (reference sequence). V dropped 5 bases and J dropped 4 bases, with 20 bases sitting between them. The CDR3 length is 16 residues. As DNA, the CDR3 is TGTGCCAGCAGCGTTCTCGGCAGGCAGATTTTCTATGGCTACACCTTC. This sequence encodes CASSVLGRQIFYGYTF.

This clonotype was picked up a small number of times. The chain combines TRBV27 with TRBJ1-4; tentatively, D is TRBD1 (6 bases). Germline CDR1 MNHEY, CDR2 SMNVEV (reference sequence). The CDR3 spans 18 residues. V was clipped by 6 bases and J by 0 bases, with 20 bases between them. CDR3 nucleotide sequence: TGTGCCAGCAGACTGACAGGAGCTTCCTGGGCAACTAATGAAAAACTGTTTTTT. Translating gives CASRLTGASWATNEKLFF.

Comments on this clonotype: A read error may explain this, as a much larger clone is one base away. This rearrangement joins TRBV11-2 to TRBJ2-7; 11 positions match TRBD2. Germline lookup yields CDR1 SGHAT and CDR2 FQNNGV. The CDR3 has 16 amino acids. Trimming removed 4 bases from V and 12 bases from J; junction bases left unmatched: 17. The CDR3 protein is CASSSLPRLAGSILYF. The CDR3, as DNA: TGTGCCAGCAGCTCCCTCCCGAGACTAGCGGGATCAATTCTGTACTTC.

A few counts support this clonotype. CDR3 nucleotide sequence: TGTGCCAGCAGTTTAATTCAGGAAAAGCAGTTCTTC. Residues: CASSLIQEKQFF. The chain links TRBV27 to TRBJ2-1, with no clear D. Germline CDR1 is MNHEY and CDR2 is SMNVEV (reference sequence). The V end lost 2 bases, the J end lost 11 bases, and 10 bases lay between the germline ends. CDR3 length: 12 amino acids.

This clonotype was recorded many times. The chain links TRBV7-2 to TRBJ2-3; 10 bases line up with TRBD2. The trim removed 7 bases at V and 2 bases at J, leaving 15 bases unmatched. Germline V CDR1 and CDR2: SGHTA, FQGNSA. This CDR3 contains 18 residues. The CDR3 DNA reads TGTGCCAGCACCGCGCCCCCACTAGCGGGGAAATACACAGATACGCAGTATTTT. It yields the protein CASTAPPLAGKYTDTQYF.

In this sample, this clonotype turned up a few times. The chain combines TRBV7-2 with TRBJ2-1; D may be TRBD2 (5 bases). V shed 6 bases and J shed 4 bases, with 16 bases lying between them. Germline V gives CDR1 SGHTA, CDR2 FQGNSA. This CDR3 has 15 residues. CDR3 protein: CASSPTSTLYNEQFF. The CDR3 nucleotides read TGTGCCAGCAGTCCCACTAGTACCCTATACAATGAGCAGTTCTTC.

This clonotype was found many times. CDR3 sequence reads: CASSSLEGGNEQFF. The CDR3 DNA is TGTGCCAGCAGCTCACTAGAAGGGGGCAATGAGCAGTTCTTC. V and J are TRBV5-6 and TRBJ2-1; TRBD1 is a possible D gene (6 bases). V lost 3 bases and J 6 bases, leaving 13 bases between the germline ends. CDR3 length: 14 amino acids. The V gene's germline CDR1 is SGHDT and CDR2 YYEEEE.